The rows below give T cell receptor beta chains drawn from one sample of a study of cytomegalovirus exposure and HLA in healthy donors. Libraries were prepared by immunoSEQ multiplex PCR; TCRdb keeps only in-frame clonotypes and omits some of them. Here the sample spans about 89,000 clones, about 70% being singletons. The sequenced sample consisted of PBMCs. All receptors derive from a man aged 25 to 45 in good health and CMV-seronegative. CDR3s include the opening cysteine and the closing phenylalanine or tryptophan. The D gene is left open where the match is weak. The size of a clone is reported for some rows only, either as once, few or many, or as a class for expanded clones.

J | D | V | size | CDR3 | DNA
TRBJ2-6 | NA | TRBV6-1 | NA | CASSDGDRANSGANVLTF | TGTGCCAGCAGTGACGGCGACAGAGCAAACTCTGGGGCCAACGTCCTGACTTTC
TRBJ1-2 | NA | TRBV30 | NA | CAWSAAGNYGYTF | TGTGCCTGGAGTGCCGCAGGGAACTATGGCTACACCTTC
TRBJ2-7 | NA | TRBV11-1 | NA | CASSLRGYSYEQYF | TGTGCCAGCAGCTTAAGGGGCTATTCCTACGAGCAGTACTTC
TRBJ2-2 | TRBD1 | TRBV18 | NA | CASSPDRGGGELFF | TGTGCCAGCTCACCCGACAGGGGAGGAGGGGAGCTGTTTTTT
TRBJ2-7 | TRBD1 | TRBV5-1 | NA | CASSHPGQGVYEQYF | TGCGCCAGCAGCCATCCCGGACAGGGGGTCTACGAGCAGTACTTC
TRBJ1-1 | NA | TRBV6-5 | once | CASSSLRYTEAFF | TGTGCCAGCAGTTCCCTGCGTTACACTGAAGCTTTCTTT
TRBJ2-7 | NA | TRBV27 | NA | CASSLDNSYEQYF | TGTGCCAGCAGTCTCGACAACTCCTACGAGCAGTACTTC
TRBJ2-3 | NA | TRBV5-1 | NA | CASRGRGRSTDTQYF | TGCGCCAGCAGAGGGCGGGGGCGGAGCACAGATACGCAGTATTTT
TRBJ1-5 | NA | TRBV18 | few | CASSDQGRQPQHF | TGTGCCAGCTCGGATCAGGGAAGGCAGCCCCAGCATTTT
TRBJ1-2 | TRBD1 | TRBV27 | NA | CASSLWTGDGYTF | TGTGCCAGCAGTCTGTGGACAGGGGACGGCTACACCTTC
TRBJ1-1 | TRBD1 | TRBV19 | NA | CASSLDRGTEAFF | TGTGCCAGTAGCCTCGACAGGGGAACTGAAGCTTTCTTT
TRBJ2-7 | TRBD1 | TRBV13 | NA | CASSFVGTGTSYEQYF | TGTGCCAGCAGCTTCGTCGGGACAGGGACCTCCTACGAGCAGTACTTC
TRBJ1-1 | NA | TRBV5-6 | NA | CASSSGHYAAEAFF | TGTGCCAGCAGCTCTGGACATTACGCCGCTGAAGCTTTCTTT
TRBJ1-1 | NA | TRBV5-1 | NA | CASSFGRREAFF | TGCGCCAGCAGCTTCGGACGGAGGGAAGCTTTCTTT
TRBJ2-1 | NA | TRBV5-1 | few | CADILPSFANNEQFF | TGCGCCGATATACTACCTAGCTTCGCTAACAATGAGCAGTTCTTC
TRBJ2-7 | NA | TRBV30 | few | CAWEQGGLLSSYEQYF | TGTGCCTGGGAACAGGGGGGGCTCCTGAGCTCCTACGAGCAGTACTTC
TRBJ2-1 | TRBD2 | TRBV4-1 | NA | CASSQVGRLAGERNEQFF | TGCGCCAGCAGCCAAGTTGGTAGACTAGCGGGAGAACGAAATGAGCAGTTCTTC
TRBJ1-2 | NA | TRBV9 | few | CASSVVGGGNYGYTF | TGTGCCAGCAGCGTAGTTGGGGGCGGCAACTATGGCTACACCTTC
TRBJ1-2 | NA | TRBV28 | NA | CASSPLLAEYGYTF | TGTGCCAGCAGTCCGCTACTAGCGGAGTATGGCTACACCTTC
TRBJ2-7 | TRBD1 | TRBV7-2 | NA | CASSFRTGPYEQYF | TGTGCCAGCAGTTTTCGGACAGGTCCCTACGAGCAGTACTTC
TRBJ2-1 | NA | TRBV5-1 | NA | CASSLPTERDEQFF | TGCGCCAGCAGCTTGCCGACTGAGAGGGATGAGCAGTTCTTC
TRBJ1-1 | NA | TRBV4-3 | few | CASSQGPVNTEAFF | TGCGCCAGCAGCCAAGGTCCGGTGAACACTGAAGCTTTCTTT
TRBJ2-5 | NA | TRBV5-1 | NA | CASSFGPGSQETQYF | TGCGCCAGCAGCTTCGGACCGGGATCCCAAGAGACCCAGTACTTC
TRBJ2-1 | NA | TRBV9 | NA | CASRTGLQGHEQFF | TGTGCCAGCAGAACGGGACTACAGGGCCATGAGCAGTTCTTC
TRBJ2-1 | NA | TRBV30 | NA | CAWAPRTGEQFF | TGTGCCTGGGCCCCTCGGACTGGTGAGCAGTTCTTC
TRBJ1-1 | NA | TRBV5-1 | NA | CASSWGHPNTEAFF | TGCGCCAGCAGCTGGGGACACCCGAACACTGAAGCTTTCTTT
TRBJ2-5 | TRBD2 | TRBV5-1 | NA | CASSLDWLAGAQETQYF | TGCGCCAGCAGCTTGGATTGGCTAGCGGGGGCCCAAGAGACCCAGTACTTC
TRBJ1-1 | NA | TRBV29-1 | once | CSVPAQIQGNTEAFF | TGCAGCGTTCCCGCCCAAATACAGGGGAACACTGAAGCTTTCTTT
TRBJ2-7 | TRBD1 | TRBV5-1 | NA | CASSFRVLGGAHYEQYF | TGCGCCAGCAGCTTTAGGGTGTTAGGGGGCGCCCACTACGAGCAGTACTTC
TRBJ1-2 | TRBD1 | TRBV6-4 | few | CASPNPWGQGVSYGYTF | TGTGCCAGCCCTAACCCCTGGGGCCAGGGGGTGAGCTATGGCTACACCTTC
TRBJ1-1 | NA | TRBV4-1 | NA | CASSHGGRTEAFF | TGCGCCAGCAGCCACGGAGGACGGACTGAAGCTTTCTTT
TRBJ1-4 | NA | TRBV19 | NA | CASKTATNEKLFF | TGTGCCAGTAAAACAGCAACTAATGAAAAACTGTTTTTT
TRBJ2-2 | TRBD1 | TRBV2 | few | CASSGQGVTGELFF | TGTGCCAGCAGTGGCCAGGGGGTAACCGGGGAGCTGTTTTTT
TRBJ1-1 | TRBD1 | TRBV19 | few | CATDRGRWGTEAFF | TGTGCCACCGACAGGGGGCGCTGGGGCACTGAAGCTTTCTTT
TRBJ2-7 | NA | TRBV5-6 | NA | CASSLGGGEDQYEQYF | TGTGCCAGCAGCTTGGGGGGCGGGGAAGACCAATACGAGCAGTACTTC